This T cell receptor beta chain stems from a study of vaccination effects on CD4 cells after COVID-19. About the study: Relative to the second dose, post-vaccine samples were obtained a median of 72 days later. Regarding the study as a whole: A shortage of convalescent patients and an absence of early post-infection timepoints characterized the study.

Sequencing in the ViraFEST assay came after antigen-specific CD4+ T cells had been expanded with viral peptide pools, which were used to stimulate PBMC. At the end of about 9 days of culture, CD4+ T cells were isolated. Participants each got two BNT162b2 or mRNA-1273 vaccine doses. Details on this clone: Its antigen is as yet unknown.

The repertoire was sequenced with immunoSEQ multiplex PCR; TCRdb's copy has only in-frame clones and lacks some. This sample has fewer than 85,000 clones, with 76% found just once. This receptor was identified in a human donor who received a COVID-19 vaccine. This material consisted of CD4+ T cells from PBMCs cultured with HCoV-OC43 spike peptides, taken after COVID-19 vaccination. Documented subset: HCoV-OC43 spike overlapping peptide pool stimulation.

The CDR3 reads CATSDLRTRGYTF. The CDR3 DNA reads TGTGCCACCAGTGATTTGAGGACTAGGGGCTACACCTTC. This chain uses TRBV24-1 with TRBJ1-2, with unresolved D. The CDR3 has 13 residues. The ends were cut back, 0 bases at V and 8 bases at J, with 9 bases in the middle. Per germline, CDR1 KGHDR and CDR2 SFDVKD.